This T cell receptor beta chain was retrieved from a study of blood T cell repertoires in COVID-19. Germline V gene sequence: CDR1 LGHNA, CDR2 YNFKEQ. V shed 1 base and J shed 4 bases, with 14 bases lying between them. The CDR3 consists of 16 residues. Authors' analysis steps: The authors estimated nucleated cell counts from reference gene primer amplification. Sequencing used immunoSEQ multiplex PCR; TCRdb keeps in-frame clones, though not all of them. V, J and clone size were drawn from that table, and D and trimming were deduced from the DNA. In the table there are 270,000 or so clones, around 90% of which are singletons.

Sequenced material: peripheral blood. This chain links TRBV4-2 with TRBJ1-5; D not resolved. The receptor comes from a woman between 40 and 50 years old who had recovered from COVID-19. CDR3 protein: CASSQGTDLENQPQHF. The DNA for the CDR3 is TGTGCCAGCAGCCAAGGGACGGACTTAGAGAATCAGCCCCAGCATTTT.